The present TCR beta chain was sequenced within a study of CD8 T cells in ankylosing spondylitis. A single record per CDR3 protein comes from TCRdb applying MiXCR to the 5' RACE reads. The table records 270,000 or so distinct CDR3 sequences, about 20% of them present only once. This clonotype has more than one count but fewer than ten. Input material: blood, either unsorted or a sorted T cell fraction (not recorded which). The clonotype comes from a male donor with ankylosing spondylitis or in good health (not recorded which).

In DNA form, the CDR3 reads TGTGCCAGCAGCCCTCCGGACTCCGGCGAGACCCAGTACTTC. The encoded protein is CASSPPDSGETQYF. The genes are TRBV6-2 or TRBV6-3 and TRBJ2-5, with TRBD2 as a possible D gene (5 bases). Germline values: CDR1 MNHEY, CDR2 SVGEGT. The CDR3 has 14 residues. Trimming shortened V by 6 bases and J by 5 bases, and 16 bases separated the two germline ends.